The 30 T cell receptor beta chains in this list originate from one sample, sequenced in a study of T cells in Graves' hyperthyroidism and ophthalmopathy (dated by TCRdb to between 2018 and 2021). Library construction relied on multiplex PCR. The sample was run on an Illumina HiSeq 2000. Amplification of TCR beta CDR3 regions was carried out from RNA transcripts. The first round of RT-PCR for the TCR CDR3 was performed with the HTBI primer set and the Qiagen OneStep RT-PCR kit. TCRdb passed the public sequencing reads through fastp at Q25 and MiXCR, retaining productive beta sequences. Every distinct CDR3 protein forms one entry, paired with its most common genes and DNA. This sample is represented by 500,000 or so distinct CDR3 sequences; 15% to 20% of them were singletons. 15% to 20% of the sample is held by the ten biggest clonotypes. Sequenced: blood. These TCRs come from a woman between 18 and 29 years old with Graves' ophthalmopathy.

CDR3 DNA: TGTGCCAGCAGTGCCCAGACAGCGGGGGCAAGCAATGAGCAGTTCTTC. Translating it yields CASSAQTAGASNEQFF. This chain connects TRBV2 to TRBJ2-1; TRBD2 matches 8 bases. This CDR3 has 16 residues. The germline gives CDR1 SNHLY, CDR2 FYNNEI. The junction had 11 bases not matched to a gene; V was cut back by 4 bases and J by 6 bases.

The chain carries TRBV11-2 and TRBJ2-1, with 11 positions matching TRBD2. This CDR3 contains 16 residues. V shed 6 bases, J shed 3 bases, and the junction held 7 bases outside the gene matches. Germline CDR1 SGHAT, CDR2 FQNNGV. This CDR3 is CASSALAGEHYNEQFF. For the CDR3, the DNA is TGTGCCAGCAGTGCACTAGCGGGAGAACACTACAATGAGCAGTTCTTC.

This clonotype was counted ten times or more. This chain joins TRBV11-2 and TRBJ1-2; D not resolved. Germline CDR1 and CDR2: SGHAT and FQNNGV. The CDR3 extends over 14 amino acids. The V and J ends lost 1 base and 2 bases respectively, with 8 bases between them. The CDR3: CASSLVGGNYGYTF. The DNA for the CDR3 is TGTGCCAGCAGCTTAGTGGGAGGAAACTATGGCTACACCTTC. The full variable domain, in which reference TRBV11-2 and TRBJ1-2 provide the parts outside the CDR3, is EAGVAQSPRYKIIEKRQSVAFWCNPISGHATLYWYQQILGQGPKLLIQFQNNGVVDDSQLPKDRFSAERLKGVDSTLKIQPAKLEDSAVYLCASSLVGGNYGYTFGSGTRLTVV.

The chain joins TRBV10-3 to TRBJ1-1; the D gene is possibly TRBD1 (5 bases). The CDR3 covers 11 residues. From germline, CDR1 is ENHRY and CDR2 SYGVKD. This CDR3 is CGAGGGTEAFF. DNA of the CDR3: TGTGGGGCGGGGGGAGGCACTGAAGCTTTCTTT.

This clonotype was seen many times. V usage is TRBV2 and J usage is TRBJ2-3; 9 nucleotides line up with TRBD2. The ends lost 2 bases at V and 2 bases at J; junction bases unmatched: 5. The CDR3 contains 16 residues. CDR1 is SNHLY and CDR2 is FYNNEI in the germline V gene. The CDR3 spells CASSEILAGNTDTQYF. Here the CDR3 DNA reads TGTGCCAGCAGTGAAATCCTAGCGGGGAACACAGATACGCAGTATTTT. The full variable domain, rest sourced from reference TRBV2 and TRBJ2-3, is EPEVTQTPSHQVTQMGQEVILRCVPISNHLYFYWYRQILGQKVEFLVSFYNNEISEKSEIFDDQFSVERPDGSNFTLKIRSTKLEDSAMYFCASSEILAGNTDTQYFGPGTRLTVL.

This clonotype was observed at least ten times. V is TRBV2 and J is TRBJ1-5; D perhaps matches TRBD1 (5 bases). Trimming took off 4 bases at V and 1 base at J, with 11 bases between the two ends. This CDR3 region has 15 residues. Germline V gene lookup returns CDR1 SNHLY and CDR2 FYNNEI. CDR3: CASSVGASSNQPQHF. The CDR3, as DNA: TGTGCCAGCAGTGTCGGGGCAAGCAGCAATCAGCCCCAGCATTTT.

V gene TRBV6-5 combines with J gene TRBJ1-2, with D uncertain. This CDR3 has 13 amino acids. Trimming cost V 3 bases and J 7 bases, with 12 bases left between them. The germline gives CDR1 MNHEY, CDR2 SVGAGI. In DNA, the CDR3 is TGTGCCAGCAGTTATGAGGGAAGTAGTGGCTACACCTTC. Its protein product is CASSYEGSSGYTF.

This clonotype was seen only a few times. The J gene is TRBJ1-5, the V gene TRBV7-9; 9 bases agree with TRBD1. The germline gives CDR1 SEHNR, CDR2 FQNEAQ (reference sequence). V was clipped by 5 bases and J by 7 bases; unmatched bases: 6. The CDR3 spans 14 residues. The CDR3 bases are TGTGCCAGCAGCGTACAGGGGGCCGGGCAGCCCCAGCATTTT. Protein product: CASSVQGAGQPQHF.

This clonotype was observed many times. This chain links TRBV6-1 with TRBJ1-2, with TRBD1 matching over 10 bases. The CDR3 has 14 amino acids. The J segment lost 6 bases and the V segment lost 6 bases, leaving 7 bases of the junction unmatched. Per germline, CDR1 MNHNS and CDR2 SASEGT. The CDR3 is CASRIGTGENGYTF. As DNA, the CDR3 is TGTGCCAGCAGGATTGGGACAGGGGAAAATGGCTACACCTTC.

The table lists this clonotype with many counts. The rearrangement joins TRBV28 to TRBJ1-6; maybe TRBD1 (5 bases). The V and J ends lost 5 bases and 7 bases respectively, with 18 bases between them. Germline values: CDR1 MDHEN, CDR2 SYDVKM. CDR3 size: 16 residues. The CDR3 protein is CASSSLDSNLNSPLHF. The CDR3 DNA reads as TGTGCCAGCAGTAGTCTCGACAGTAATCTCAATTCACCCCTCCACTTT.

The J gene is TRBJ1-2, the V gene TRBV29-1, with D possibly being TRBD1 (6 bases). The CDR3 runs to 11 residues. V was trimmed by 5 bases and J by 8 bases, leaving 12 bases between them. Germline V gene lookup returns CDR1 SQVTM and CDR2 ANQGSEA. The CDR3 loop reads CSVRSGDGYTF. The CDR3, as DNA: TGCAGCGTTCGGTCAGGGGACGGCTACACCTTC. Combining the CDR3 with reference TRBV29-1 and TRBJ1-2 gives the whole variable domain SAVISQKPSRDICQRGTSLTIQCQVDSQVTMMFWYRQQPGQSLTLIATANQGSEATYESGFVIDKFPISRPNLTFSTLTVSNMSPEDSSIYLCSVRSGDGYTFGSGTRLTVV.

This clonotype showed up many times. The chain recombines TRBV9 with TRBJ2-1; 7 nucleotides match TRBD2. Germline-derived CDR1 and CDR2 are SGDLS and YYNGEE. This CDR3 contains 15 residues. V lost 3 bases, J lost 0 bases, and 3 bases stayed unmatched. The CDR3 region has the DNA TGTGCCAGCAGCGATAGCGGGTACTCCTACAATGAGCAGTTCTTC. Translating gives CASSDSGYSYNEQFF. The variable domain in full, completed from reference TRBV9 and TRBJ2-1, reads DSGVTQTPKHLITATGQRVTLRCSPRSGDLSVYWYQQSLDQGLQFLIQYYNGEERAKGNILERFSAQQFPDLHSELNLSSLELGDSALYFCASSDSGYSYNEQFFGPGTRLTVL.

This clonotype was seen repeatedly, ten times or more. The chain recombines TRBV2 with TRBJ2-5, with D perhaps TRBD2 (6 bases). The CDR3 is made up of 17 amino acids. V lost 5 bases and J lost 0, with 19 bases in between. Germline assignment: CDR1 SNHLY and CDR2 FYNNEI. As DNA, the CDR3 is TGTGCCAGCAGTCCGGGTAGGAGGGGCCTGTACCAAGAGACCCAGTACTTC. Translating it yields CASSPGRRGLYQETQYF.

J is TRBJ2-1 and V is TRBV4-3, with 11 positions matching TRBD2. This CDR3 is built from 18 residues. The V gene's germline CDR1 is LGHNA and CDR2 YSLEER. The V gene end was trimmed by 1 base and the J gene end by 0 bases; junction bases not matched to a gene: 5. This CDR3 is CASSQAGTSGFSYNEQFF. The CDR3 nucleotides read TGCGCCAGCAGCCAAGCTGGGACTAGCGGTTTCTCCTACAATGAGCAGTTCTTC.

V is TRBV14 and J is TRBJ1-2; possible D gene TRBD1, 5 bases. Trimming cost V 4 bases and J 5 bases, with 8 bases left between them. Germline V gives CDR1 SGHDN, CDR2 FVKESK. This CDR3 has 12 amino acids. Here the CDR3 DNA reads TGTGCCAGCAGCCGGGACTTGTATGGCTACACCTTC. This encodes CASSRDLYGYTF. The entire variable domain, with the rest obtained from reference TRBV14 and TRBJ1-2, is as follows: EAGVTQFPSHSVIEKGQTVTLRCDPISGHDNLYWYRRVMGKEIKFLLHFVKESKQDESGMPNNRFLAERTGGTYSTLKVQPAELEDSGVYFCASSRDLYGYTFGSGTRLTVV.

This clonotype was recorded a few times. The chain links TRBV9 to TRBJ2-3; 8 bases line up with TRBD1. The CDR3 totals 15 residues. Trimming at V came to 4 bases and at J to 3 bases, leaving 7 bases not matched to a gene. Germline CDR1 is SGDLS and CDR2 is YYNGEE. This CDR3 is CASSQDRARTDTQYF. For the CDR3, the DNA is TGTGCCAGCAGCCAGGACAGGGCCAGAACAGATACGCAGTATTTT. Variable domain in full (rest from reference TRBV9 and TRBJ2-3): DSGVTQTPKHLITATGQRVTLRCSPRSGDLSVYWYQQSLDQGLQFLIQYYNGEERAKGNILERFSAQQFPDLHSELNLSSLELGDSALYFCASSQDRARTDTQYFGPGTRLTVL.

This chain joins TRBV19 and TRBJ1-5, with a possible D match to TRBD1 (5 bases). The CDR3 runs 15 residues. V was trimmed by 5 bases and J by 0 bases, leaving 11 bases between them. Germline CDR1 reads LNHDA; CDR2 reads SQIVND (reference sequence). The CDR3 spells CASSDTGPSNQPQHF. The CDR3 DNA reads TGTGCCAGTAGTGACACGGGACCTAGCAATCAGCCCCAGCATTTT.

This rearrangement joins TRBV7-9 to TRBJ1-2; TRBD1 might be the D (5 bases). The CDR3 is 16 amino acids. Germline V gene sequence: CDR1 SEHNR, CDR2 FQNEAQ (reference sequence). Trimming took off 7 bases at V and 4 bases at J, with 22 bases between the two ends. This chain's CDR3 is CASTSPGTAKIYGYTF. CDR3 nucleotides: TGTGCCAGCACCAGCCCCGGGACCGCGAAGATCTATGGCTACACCTTC.

In DNA, the CDR3 is TGTGCCAGTAGTCTACAGGGGGCTTCTGGCTACACCTTC. Its translation is CASSLQGASGYTF. The genes are TRBV19 and TRBJ1-2, with 9 bases that match TRBD1. J gave up 7 bases and V 5 bases, and 5 bases lay outside the gene matches. The CDR3 runs to 13 residues. CDR1 and CDR2 (germline): LNHDA, SQIVND (reference sequence).

This clonotype showed up many times. This chain joins TRBV4-1 and TRBJ2-7; D is undetermined. The CDR3 extends over 15 amino acids. Between the trimmed V and J ends, which lost 3 bases and 0 bases, there was a span of 12 bases. CDR1 and CDR2 from the germline V gene are MGHRA and YSYEKL. The CDR3: CASSQAPVDSYEQYF. In DNA form, the CDR3 reads TGCGCCAGCAGCCAGGCCCCTGTGGACTCCTACGAGCAGTACTTC.

This clonotype was recorded once. V usage is TRBV20-1 and J usage is TRBJ1-4, with D possibly TRBD1 on 6 matching bases. CDR3 length: 14 amino acids. The germline CDR1 and CDR2 sequences are DFQATT and SNEGSKA (reference sequence). Trimming stripped 1 base from V and 6 bases from J, with 12 bases between. In DNA, the CDR3 is TGCAGTGCTAGAGGGGCAGGGGATTATGAAAAACTGTTTTTT. It specifies CSARGAGDYEKLFF.

This clonotype was counted ten times or more. The chain carries TRBV2 and TRBJ2-1, with 10 bases identical to TRBD2. Unmatched junction bases numbered 8, after V lost 0 bases and J lost 15 bases. Germline assignment: CDR1 SNHLY and CDR2 FYNNEI. The CDR3 consists of 14 residues. The CDR3 sequence: CASSEARASGSPFF. The CDR3 DNA reads TGTGCCAGCAGTGAAGCCCGGGCTAGCGGGAGTCCGTTCTTC.

This clonotype was observed at least ten times. The chain employs TRBV11-2 and TRBJ2-5; unclear D gene. The CDR3 loop spans 15 amino acids. The V end was cut by 0 bases, the J end by 1 base, with 9 bases between. Germline V gene sequence: CDR1 SGHAT, CDR2 FQNNGV. CDR3 loop: CASSLELYLQETQYF. Written as DNA, the CDR3 is TGTGCCAGCAGCTTAGAACTCTACCTCCAAGAGACCCAGTACTTC.

This clonotype was counted many times. The rearrangement uses TRBV4-1 and TRBJ2-1; 16 positions agree with TRBD2. Germline loops: CDR1 MGHRA, CDR2 YSYEKL. The CDR3 consists of 16 residues. Germline trimming cut 1 base from V and 7 bases from J; bases unmatched to any gene: 1. CDR3: CASSQVGLAGGNEQFF. CDR3 nucleotide sequence: TGCGCCAGCAGCCAAGTGGGACTAGCGGGAGGGAATGAGCAGTTCTTC.

This rearrangement joins TRBV9 to TRBJ1-1; D might be TRBD1 (5 bases). Trimming pared 2 bases from V and 4 bases from J, leaving 15 bases between. CDR3 length: 15 amino acids. Germline V gene data show CDR1 as SGDLS and CDR2 as YYNGEE. CDR3: CASSVSGQVGTEAFF. The CDR3 bases are TGTGCCAGCAGCGTTTCGGGGCAGGTCGGCACTGAAGCTTTCTTT. The full variable domain, with the rest looked up from reference TRBV9 and TRBJ1-1, is DSGVTQTPKHLITATGQRVTLRCSPRSGDLSVYWYQQSLDQGLQFLIQYYNGEERAKGNILERFSAQQFPDLHSELNLSSLELGDSALYFCASSVSGQVGTEAFFGQGTRLTVV.

This clonotype has a handful of counts. This chain uses TRBV7-2 with TRBJ2-7; TRBD2 might be the D (6 bases). The CDR3 has 16 amino acids. Germline CDR1 is SGHTA and CDR2 is FQGNSA. Between the trimmed V and J ends, which lost 2 bases and 5 bases, there was a span of 19 bases. DNA of the CDR3: TGTGCCAGCAGCTTAAACCCCGGCGGGATATGGGACGAGCAGTACTTC. It translates to CASSLNPGGIWDEQYF.

This clonotype was seen a handful of times. This rearrangement joins TRBV4-1 to TRBJ1-3; 7 bases align to TRBD1. V was pared by 4 bases and J by 2 bases, with 8 bases of the junction left unmatched. Germline V gene lookup returns CDR1 MGHRA and CDR2 YSYEKL. CDR3 size: 16 residues. The CDR3: CASSPLGGFTGNTIYF. For the CDR3, the DNA is TGCGCCAGCAGCCCCTTAGGGGGCTTTACTGGAAACACCATATATTTT.

This clonotype showed up just a few times. This chain links TRBV10-3 with TRBJ1-6, with D maybe TRBD1 (6 bases). CDR3 length: 16 residues. Deletions cut 0 bases from V and 6 bases from J, with 12 bases between. The germline gives CDR1 ENHRY, CDR2 SYGVKD. This CDR3 is CAISESSGASNSPLHF. The CDR3 nucleotides are TGTGCCATCAGTGAGTCGTCAGGGGCTTCTAATTCACCCCTCCACTTT.

In the case of this clonotype: This sequence may be a read error, since a much larger clone differs from it by one base. The chain is built from TRBV11-3 and TRBJ2-1, with TRBD2 matching 8 bases. Germline V gene sequence: CDR1 SGHNT, CDR2 YENEEA. This CDR3 has 15 amino acids. Germline trimming cut 4 bases from V and 6 bases from J; bases unmatched to any gene: 8. CDR3 amino acids: CASSSLAEDSNEQFF. CDR3 nucleotide sequence: TGTGCCAGCAGCTCACTAGCGGAAGACAGCAATGAGCAGTTCTTC.

This clonotype was detected ten times or more. V gene TRBV29-1 combines with J gene TRBJ2-1; 10 bases fit TRBD2. The CDR3 is 16 residues long. In germline, CDR1 is SQVTM, CDR2 ANQGSEA. J lost 8 bases, V lost 2 bases, and 12 bases had no gene match. The CDR3 here is CSVEQSGGAGDDEQFF. CDR3 in DNA: TGCAGCGTTGAACAGAGCGGGGGGGCAGGGGATGATGAGCAGTTCTTC.